The 20 T cell receptor beta chains below were found in one sample sequenced in a study of T cell changes during pregnancy in multiple sclerosis. TCRdb's table, derived via immunoSEQ multiplex PCR, lists solely in-frame clones and lacks some. The sample carries around 99,000 clones, less than 95% recorded once. The specimen comprised peripheral blood, sampled in the third trimester of pregnancy. These receptors originate from a female donor in good health, enrolled as a control in a pregnancy study.

The chain carries TRBV5-1 and TRBJ1-4; 8 bases match TRBD1. After removal of 0 bases from V and 6 bases from J, the junction contained 4 bases not matched to a gene. CDR3 length: 15 residues. The germline gives CDR1 SGHRS, CDR2 YFSETQ. DNA of the CDR3: TGCGCCAGCAGCTTGGCTCCAGGGGGCCATGAAAAACTGTTTTTT. Encoded protein: CASSLAPGGHEKLFF.

This clone was detected only a few times. Here the CDR3 DNA reads TGCGCCAGCAGTGAGTCGACGGACAGGGAGGGGGAGACCCAGTACTTC. Its translation is CASSESTDREGETQYF. J is TRBJ2-5 and V is TRBV10-1; D possibly corresponds to TRBD1 (8 bases). V was clipped by 0 bases and J by 5 bases, with 16 bases between them. This CDR3 is 16 amino acids long. CDR1 is WNHNN and CDR2 is SYGVQD in the germline V gene (reference sequence).

The chain combines TRBV6-5 with TRBJ1-1; possibly TRBD1 for D (5 bases). CDR3 length: 15 residues. The V gene's germline CDR1 is MNHEY and CDR2 SVGAGI. The V end lost 2 bases, the J end lost 1 base, and 11 bases lay between the germline ends. CDR3 coding DNA: TGTGCCAGCAGTTACGGTTCCCAGGGGAACACTGAAGCTTTCTTT. Translating it yields CASSYGSQGNTEAFF.

This chain joins TRBV5-1 and TRBJ1-2; D perhaps matches TRBD1 (5 bases). Trimming took 0 bases from V and 6 from J, leaving 6 bases between them. The CDR3 loop spans 12 amino acids. From germline, CDR1 is SGHRS and CDR2 YFSETQ. The DNA for the CDR3 is TGCGCCAGCAGCTTGGCAGGGCATGGCTACACCTTC. This sequence encodes CASSLAGHGYTF.

The chain couples TRBV18 to TRBJ2-7, with 9 positions matching TRBD2. This CDR3 comprises 14 residues. Losses at the gene ends were 4 bases for V and 6 bases for J; bases not matched to a gene: 7. CDR1 KGHSH and CDR2 LQKENI come from the germline V gene. CDR3 sequence (DNA): TGTGCCAGCTCACGCGGGACTAGCAATCCCGAGCAGTACTTC. Its protein product is CASSRGTSNPEQYF.

The gene calls are TRBV29-1 and TRBJ1-2; possible D gene TRBD1, 5 bases. The CDR3 consists of 13 residues. The V end lost 1 base, the J end lost 8 bases, and 14 bases lay between the germline ends. From germline, CDR1 is SQVTM and CDR2 ANQGSEA. In DNA, the CDR3 is TGCAGCGTTGAAGTTGGGGGGGTCTGGGGCTACACCTTC. This translates into CSVEVGGVWGYTF.

The rearrangement links TRBV25-1 to TRBJ1-2, with 9 bases aligning to TRBD1. Unmatched junction bases numbered 7, after V lost 6 bases and J lost 11 bases. This CDR3 has 12 residues. CDR1 and CDR2 from the germline V gene are MGHDK and SYGVNS. The CDR3 reads CASRGQGMSYTF. The DNA of the CDR3 is TGTGCCAGCAGGGGACAGGGCATGAGTTACACCTTC.

The chain is built from TRBV14 and TRBJ1-1; TRBD1 agrees at 9 bases. Germline-derived CDR1 and CDR2 are SGHDN and FVKESK. V trimming: 6 bases; J trimming: 4 bases; junction bases outside the gene matches: 6. The CDR3 extends over 14 amino acids. CDR3 DNA sequence: TGTGCCAGCAGTCACAGGGGGCGCGGCACTGAAGCTTTCTTT. This encodes CASSHRGRGTEAFF.

The chain has TRBV27 and TRBJ1-2; no definite D call. Germline V CDR1 and CDR2: MNHEY, SMNVEV (reference sequence). Trimming took 3 bases from V and 7 from J, leaving 9 bases between them. The CDR3 length is 12 residues. As DNA, the CDR3 is TGTGCCAGCAGTTTGCGAGGTTTTGGCTACACCTTC. Residues: CASSLRGFGYTF.

The V gene is TRBV4-1, the J gene TRBJ2-4, with TRBD2 matching over 9 bases. Germline V gene lookup returns CDR1 MGHRA and CDR2 YSYEKL. Trimming cost V 1 base and J 7 bases; bases outside gene matches: 8. The CDR3 is 16 residues long. The CDR3 bases are TGCGCCAGCAGCCAAGGTAGCGGGGGTTCGCGGAACATTCAGTACTTC. This translates into CASSQGSGGSRNIQYF.

V gene TRBV29-1 combines with J gene TRBJ1-1, with 9 bases matching TRBD1. The CDR3 has 15 amino acids. Germline assignment: CDR1 SQVTM and CDR2 ANQGSEA. With V trimmed by 8 bases and J by 4 bases, 14 bases remained unmatched. In DNA form, the CDR3 reads TGCAGCTCCCACAGTCCAGGGACAGGGATCACTGAAGCTTTCTTT. This translates into CSSHSPGTGITEAFF.

V usage is TRBV6-6 and J usage is TRBJ2-7, with 10 bases aligning to TRBD1. This CDR3 region has 15 residues. Germline trimming cut 4 bases from V and 3 bases from J; bases unmatched to any gene: 6. CDR1 MNHNY and CDR2 SVGAGI come from the germline V gene (reference sequence). The CDR3 spells CASSSPGQGYYEQYF. The CDR3 coding sequence is TGTGCCAGCAGTTCTCCGGGACAGGGGTACTACGAGCAGTACTTC.

V and J are TRBV30 and TRBJ1-2; D may be TRBD1 (5 bases). CDR1 and CDR2 (germline): GTSNPN, SVGIG (reference sequence). V was trimmed by 2 bases and J by 2 bases, leaving 9 bases between them. The CDR3 loop spans 13 amino acids. CDR3 sequence: CAWSHRKNYGYTF. CDR3 DNA sequence: TGTGCCTGGAGTCACAGGAAAAACTATGGCTACACCTTC.

J is TRBJ2-3 and V is TRBV11-3; 8 bases map to TRBD2. The CDR3 sequence is 15 residues long. V was clipped by 3 bases and J by 2 bases; unmatched bases: 4. Per germline, CDR1 SGHNT and CDR2 YENEEA. The CDR3 DNA reads as TGTGCCAGCAGCTTTCCGGGAGGGTCCACAGATACGCAGTATTTT. Encoded protein: CASSFPGGSTDTQYF.

V usage is TRBV5-8 and J usage is TRBJ1-2; 11 nucleotides align to TRBD1. CDR3 size: 16 residues. Germline trimming cut 2 bases from V and 5 bases from J; bases unmatched to any gene: 8. Looked up from germline, CDR1 is SGHTS and CDR2 is YDEGEE. The CDR3 DNA reads as TGTGCCAGCAGCTTTGGGACAGGGGGAGAGGGATATGGCTACACCTTC. The encoded protein is CASSFGTGGEGYGYTF.

This chain links TRBV13 with TRBJ1-6; the D is unclear. The germline V gene has CDR1 PRHDT and CDR2 FYEKMQ (reference sequence). CDR3 length: 15 residues. The V end was cut by 2 bases, the J end by 4 bases, with 9 bases between. CDR3 sequence: CASSLNGIYNSPLHF. The CDR3 DNA reads as TGTGCCAGCAGCTTAAACGGGATTTATAATTCACCCCTCCACTTT.

A word on this clone: This sample also contains other DNA sequences that code for the same CDR3. This CDR3 reads CASSRGQGDTEAFF. The CDR3 DNA reads TGTGCCAGCAGCCGGGGACAGGGGGACACTGAAGCTTTCTTT. J is TRBJ1-1 and V is TRBV5-4; 11 bases agree with TRBD1. Per germline, CDR1 SGHNT and CDR2 YYREEE (reference sequence). The CDR3 loop spans 14 amino acids. The V gene end was trimmed by 4 bases and the J gene end by 3 bases; junction bases not matched to a gene: 2.

The chain has TRBV11-2 and TRBJ2-5; 11 bases line up with TRBD2. V was clipped by 4 bases and J by 5 bases; unmatched bases: 9. The germline V gene encodes CDR1 SGHAT and CDR2 FQNNGV. CDR3 length: 16 amino acids. CDR3 sequence reads: CASSSIAGGLGETQYF. CDR3 bases: TGTGCCAGCAGCTCAATAGCGGGGGGGCTCGGGGAGACCCAGTACTTC.

The rearrangement links TRBV7-2 to TRBJ1-1; D is ambiguous. The CDR3 sequence is 12 residues long. The germline V gene encodes CDR1 SGHTA and CDR2 FQGNSA. Deletions cut 5 bases from V and 11 bases from J, with 15 bases between. CDR3 nucleotide sequence: TGTGCCAGCAGCCTAGTGGGAGCCCGGGCTTTCTTT. Protein sequence: CASSLVGARAFF.

This clone was counted between two and nine times. This chain uses TRBV5-4 with TRBJ2-5; 7 nucleotides agree with TRBD1. This CDR3 has 15 residues. Germline values: CDR1 SGHNT, CDR2 YYREEE (reference sequence). V lost 0 bases and J lost 1; bases outside the gene matches: 3. The chain's CDR3 is CASSLGGQLQETQYF. CDR3 coding DNA: TGTGCCAGCAGCTTGGGGGGACAGCTCCAAGAGACCCAGTACTTC.